This TCR beta chain emerged from a study of graft-versus-host responses after intestinal transplantation. Study-wide context: Multivisceral, liver-intestinal, or isolated intestinal grafts went to recipients.

On this clone: Antigen unknown.

General study points: Present in recipient marrow, GvH clones included some that appeared first in ileum or blood.

Produced via immunoSEQ multiplex PCR; TCRdb's table is partial and in-frame only. The repertoire has under 65,000 clones, 94% of them found once; the top ten carry approximately 0.4%. Sequencing was performed on unstimulated CD4+ T cells sorted from spleen or lymph node cells, taken before transplant. The TCR comes from a human donor who was the organ donor for an intestinal transplant.

The CDR3 coding sequence is TGTGCCAGCAGCAGAGGGTGGGGCTATGGCTACACCTTC. It yields the protein CASSRGWGYGYTF. V is TRBV7-9 and J is TRBJ1-2, with D unclear. The germline CDR1 and CDR2 sequences are SEHNR and FQNEAQ (reference sequence). With 5 bases removed from V and 4 bases from J, the gap between germline ends came to 11 bases. This CDR3 has 13 amino acids. Supplemented by reference TRBV7-9 and TRBJ1-2, the full variable domain reads DTGVSQNPRHKITKRGQNVTFRCDPISEHNRLYWYRQTLGQGPEFLTYFQNEAQLEKSRLLSDRFSAERPKGSFSTLEIQRTEQGDSAMYLCASSRGWGYGYTFGSGTRLTVV.